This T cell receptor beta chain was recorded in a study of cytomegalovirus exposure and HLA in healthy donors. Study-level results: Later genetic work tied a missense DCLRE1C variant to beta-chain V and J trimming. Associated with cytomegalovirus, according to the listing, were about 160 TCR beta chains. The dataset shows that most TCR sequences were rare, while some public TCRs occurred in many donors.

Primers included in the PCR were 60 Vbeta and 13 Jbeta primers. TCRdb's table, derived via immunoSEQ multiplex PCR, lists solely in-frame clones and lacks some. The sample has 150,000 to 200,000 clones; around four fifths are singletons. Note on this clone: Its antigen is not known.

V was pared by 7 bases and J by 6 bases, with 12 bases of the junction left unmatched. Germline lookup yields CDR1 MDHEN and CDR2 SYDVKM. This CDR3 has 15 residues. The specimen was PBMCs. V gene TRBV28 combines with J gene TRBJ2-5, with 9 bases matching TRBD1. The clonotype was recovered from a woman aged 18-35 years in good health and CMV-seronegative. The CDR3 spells CASTHLAQGAKTQYF. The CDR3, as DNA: TGTGCCAGCACCCATCTTGCACAGGGGGCGAAGACCCAGTACTTC.